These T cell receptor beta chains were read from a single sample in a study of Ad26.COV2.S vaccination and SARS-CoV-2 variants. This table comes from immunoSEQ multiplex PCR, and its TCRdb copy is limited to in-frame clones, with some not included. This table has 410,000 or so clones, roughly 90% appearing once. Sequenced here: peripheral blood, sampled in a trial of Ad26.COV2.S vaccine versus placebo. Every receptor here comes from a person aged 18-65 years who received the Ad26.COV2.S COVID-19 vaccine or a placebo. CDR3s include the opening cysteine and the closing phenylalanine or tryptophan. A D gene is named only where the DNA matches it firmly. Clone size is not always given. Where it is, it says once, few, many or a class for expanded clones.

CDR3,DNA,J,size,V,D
CASSLGWRGSSYNEQFF,TGTGCCAGCAGCTTGGGTTGGAGGGGGAGCTCCTACAATGAGCAGTTCTTC,TRBJ2-1,.,TRBV5-4,.
CATSGQGGSEQFF,TGTGCCACCAGTGGCCAGGGGGGAAGTGAGCAGTTCTTC,TRBJ2-1,.,TRBV24-1,.
CASSPFEQLNTEAFF,TGTGCCAGCTCACCGTTCGAACAGCTGAACACTGAAGCTTTCTTT,TRBJ1-1,.,TRBV18,.
CASSFIVGAREAFF,TGCGCCAGCAGCTTTATCGTCGGGGCAAGAGAAGCTTTCTTT,TRBJ1-1,.,TRBV5-1,.
CASRPDRVSSPLHF,TGTGCCAGCAGACCCGACAGGGTGTCCTCACCCCTCCACTTT,TRBJ1-6,.,TRBV6-5,TRBD1
CASSKGAGAYGYTF,TGTGCCAGCAGCAAAGGGGCAGGGGCCTATGGCTACACCTTC,TRBJ1-2,.,TRBV2,.
CAWSVQVYYEQYF,TGTGCCTGGAGTGTACAAGTCTACTACGAGCAGTACTTC,TRBJ2-7,.,TRBV30,.
CASSEWGTSGASYEQYF,TGTGCCAGCAGTGAATGGGGGACTAGCGGGGCCTCCTACGAGCAGTACTTC,TRBJ2-7,.,TRBV2,TRBD2
CASSQDRPGGVDTQYF,TGCGCCAGCAGCCAAGACCGCCCGGGGGGGGTAGATACGCAGTATTTT,TRBJ2-3,.,TRBV4-3,TRBD2
CASSPRLGLLDEQFF,TGTGCCAGCAGCCCCCGACTAGGGCTCTTGGATGAGCAGTTCTTC,TRBJ2-1,.,TRBV11-2,.
CASSTDWDLLNSPLHF,TGTGCCAGTAGTACCGACTGGGACTTACTGAATTCACCCCTCCACTTT,TRBJ1-6,few,TRBV19,.
CAWSGTGISGANVLTF,TGTGCCTGGAGTGGGACAGGGATCAGTGGGGCCAACGTCCTGACTTTC,TRBJ2-6,once,TRBV30,TRBD1
CASTKWLAGAITGELFF,TGTGCCAGCACCAAATGGTTGGCGGGGGCGATCACCGGGGAGCTGTTTTTT,TRBJ2-2,.,TRBV7-9,.
CASSQDLPVWTEAFF,TGTGCCAGCAGCCAAGATCTCCCGGTCTGGACTGAAGCTTTCTTT,TRBJ1-1,.,TRBV14,.
CASSLGDREALNYEQYF,TGCGCCAGCAGCTTGGGTGACAGGGAGGCCCTTAACTACGAGCAGTACTTC,TRBJ2-7,.,TRBV5-1,.
CASSLRMGPNPSYNEQFF,TGTGCCAGCAGTTTAAGGATGGGACCCAACCCCTCCTACAATGAGCAGTTCTTC,TRBJ2-1,.,TRBV28,.
CASSEAGQGIGQPQHF,TGTGCCAGCAGTGAAGCTGGTCAGGGAATAGGTCAGCCCCAGCATTTT,TRBJ1-5,once,TRBV6-1,.
CSVRGTAIYTF,TGCAGTGTTAGAGGGACAGCGATCTACACCTTC,TRBJ1-2,.,TRBV20-1,TRBD1
CASSPGQQNSNQPQHF,TGTGCCAGCTCCCCGGGACAGCAAAATAGCAATCAGCCCCAGCATTTT,TRBJ1-5,once,TRBV18,TRBD1
CSAPEDTEAFF,TGCAGTGCTCCCGAGGACACTGAAGCTTTCTTT,TRBJ1-1,.,TRBV20-1,.
CASSLSQVGSSGYTF,TGTGCCAGCAGCTTGTCCCAAGTAGGCAGTAGTGGCTACACCTTC,TRBJ1-2,.,TRBV7-9,.
CASSLIRVLGTDTQYF,TGTGCCAGCAGCTTGATCAGGGTCTTAGGCACAGATACGCAGTATTTT,TRBJ2-3,.,TRBV5-5,.
CASSLATDGYTF,TGTGCCAGCAGCTTAGCAACAGATGGCTACACCTTC,TRBJ1-2,.,TRBV7-9,.
CASSPQGLYNEQFF,TGTGCCAGCAGTCCACAGGGGCTCTACAATGAGCAGTTCTTC,TRBJ2-1,once,TRBV6-6,TRBD1
CASSLVGGGYTDTQYF,TGTGCCAGCAGCTTAGTTGGGGGGGGCTACACAGATACGCAGTATTTT,TRBJ2-3,.,TRBV7-2,.
CASSPEPGSTEAFF,TGCGCCAGCAGCCCAGAACCGGGATCCACTGAAGCTTTCTTT,TRBJ1-1,.,TRBV4-3,.
CASKPYQQLNTEAFF,TGTGCCAGCAAGCCCTATCAGCAGCTGAACACTGAAGCTTTCTTT,TRBJ1-1,.,TRBV6-5,.
CASSSGTGFEAFF,TGTGCCAGCAGTTCCGGGACAGGGTTTGAAGCTTTCTTT,TRBJ1-1,.,TRBV6-5,TRBD1
CASSSIGYEQYF,TGTGCCAGCAGCTCTATAGGCTACGAGCAGTACTTC,TRBJ2-7,.,TRBV5-6,.
CASSPGTVTNTGELFF,TGCGCCAGCAGCCCTGGGACAGTCACGAACACCGGGGAGCTGTTTTTT,TRBJ2-2,.,TRBV4-3,TRBD1
CASSLGPPYPGGPSYEQYF,TGTGCCAGCAGCTTGGGCCCCCCCTACCCGGGGGGGCCCTCCTACGAGCAGTACTTC,TRBJ2-7,.,TRBV5-6,TRBD2
CASSFSSYRGGEQFF,TGTGCCAGCAGCTTCTCATCATACAGGGGAGGCGAGCAGTTCTTC,TRBJ2-1,.,TRBV27,.
CASSADRGSDGYTF,TGCGCCAGCAGCGCGGACAGGGGTTCGGATGGCTACACCTTC,TRBJ1-2,.,TRBV5-1,TRBD1
CASSVTREETQYF,TGTGCCAGCAGCGTTACGAGGGAAGAGACCCAGTACTTC,TRBJ2-5,.,TRBV9,.
CASSPSGGAHNEQFF,TGTGCCAGCAGCCCTAGCGGGGGGGCCCACAATGAGCAGTTCTTC,TRBJ2-1,once,TRBV9,TRBD2
CAWSSTGGNTEAFF,TGTGCCTGGAGTTCGACAGGAGGAAACACTGAAGCTTTCTTT,TRBJ1-1,.,TRBV30,.
CASSFRREYEQYF,TGTGCCAGCAGCTTTCGAAGGGAGTACGAGCAGTACTTC,TRBJ2-7,.,TRBV11-2,.
CASSPMVGRQETQYF,TGTGCCAGCAGCCCTATGGTAGGCCGACAAGAGACCCAGTACTTC,TRBJ2-5,.,TRBV25-1,.
CAWRTGTEPFF,TGTGCCTGGAGAACCGGGACGGAGCCGTTTTTT,TRBJ1-4,.,TRBV30,.
CASSTRTSGLYEQYF,TGTGCCAGTAGTACCAGGACTAGCGGTTTGTACGAGCAGTACTTC,TRBJ2-7,once,TRBV19,TRBD2
CASIRGDRGQPQHF,TGTGCCAGCATACGGGGGGACAGGGGCCAGCCCCAGCATTTT,TRBJ1-5,.,TRBV6-5,TRBD1
CSIGVETQYF,TGCAGTATAGGTGTGGAGACCCAGTACTTC,TRBJ2-5,.,TRBV20-1,.
CASSDGVLLYGYTF,TGCGCCAGCAGTGATGGGGTTCTACTCTATGGCTACACCTTC,TRBJ1-2,few,TRBV10-2,.
CASSSGGPGNTIYF,TGTGCCAGCAGTTCGGGGGGCCCTGGAAACACCATATATTTT,TRBJ1-3,.,TRBV28,.
CSVGGRRTDTQYF,TGCAGCGTTGGGGGCAGACGCACAGATACGCAGTATTTT,TRBJ2-3,.,TRBV29-1,.
CASSPEGNQPQHF,TGTGCCAGCAGCCCCGAAGGCAATCAGCCCCAGCATTTT,TRBJ1-5,.,TRBV12-3/TRBV12-4,.